This T cell receptor beta chain came from a study of T cells after yellow fever vaccination. Study as a whole: Using CD3, CD45RA, CCR7 and CD95, the EM, EMRA, CM and Tscm memory subsets were sorted.

This clonotype has at least ten counts. Universal primer sites and UMIs were introduced during 5'RACE template-switching synthesis of TCR cDNA. TCRdb passed the 5' RACE reads through MiXCR, listing each CDR3 protein once. Of approximately 24,000 distinct CDR3 sequences in the sample, 5% to 6% were seen once. The CDR3 loop spans 13 amino acids. Germline CDR1 reads WNHNN; CDR2 reads SYGVQD (reference sequence). Trimming took 5 bases from V and 5 from J, leaving 11 bases between them. Study-level findings and limits: Within FACS-sorted repertoires, abundant clonotypes contaminating from the bulk population could be present. Most clones from primary vaccination were detected again post-booster (roughly 95% CD4, more than 85% CD8).

The gene calls are TRBV10-1 and TRBJ2-3, with a tentative D call TRBD2 (5 bases). This material consisted of PBMCs, either bulk or a sorted T-cell subset (CD4+, CD8+, memory, or dextramer-sorted; not recorded which), taken 15 days after the yellow fever booster vaccination. This receptor was taken from a man younger than 45 who received the YFV17D yellow fever vaccine. The CDR3: CASSFGLGDTQYF. The CDR3 nucleotides read TGCGCCAGCAGTTTCGGACTTGGAGATACGCAGTATTTT.